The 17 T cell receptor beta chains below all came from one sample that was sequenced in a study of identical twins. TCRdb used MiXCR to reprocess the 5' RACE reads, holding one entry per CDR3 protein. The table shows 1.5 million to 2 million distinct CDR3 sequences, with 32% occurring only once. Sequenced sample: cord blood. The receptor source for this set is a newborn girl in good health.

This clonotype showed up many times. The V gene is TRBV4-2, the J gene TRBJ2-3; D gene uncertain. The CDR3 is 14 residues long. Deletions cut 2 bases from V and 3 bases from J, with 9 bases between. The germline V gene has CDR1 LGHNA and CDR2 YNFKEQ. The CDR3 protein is CASSQRHETDTQYF. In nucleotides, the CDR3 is TGTGCCAGCAGCCAACGACATGAGACAGATACGCAGTATTTT.

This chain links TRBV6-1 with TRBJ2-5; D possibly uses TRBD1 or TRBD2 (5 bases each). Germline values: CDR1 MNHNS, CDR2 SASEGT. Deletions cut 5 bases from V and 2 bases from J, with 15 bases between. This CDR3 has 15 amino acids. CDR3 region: CASSRGTARQETQYF. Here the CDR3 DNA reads TGTGCCAGCAGTCGAGGGACCGCTCGGCAAGAGACCCAGTACTTC.

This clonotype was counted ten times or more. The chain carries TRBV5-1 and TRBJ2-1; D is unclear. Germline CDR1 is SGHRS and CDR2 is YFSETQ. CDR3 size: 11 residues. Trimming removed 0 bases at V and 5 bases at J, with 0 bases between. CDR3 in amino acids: CASSLDNEQFF. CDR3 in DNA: TGCGCCAGCAGCTTGGACAATGAGCAGTTCTTC.

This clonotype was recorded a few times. The CDR3 spells CATSDPRLAGFTYEQYF. The CDR3 DNA follows: TGTGCCACCAGTGACCCTCGACTAGCGGGATTCACTTACGAGCAGTACTTC. This chain uses TRBV24-1 with TRBJ2-7; 11 nucleotides agree with TRBD2. J gave up 4 bases and V 4 bases, and 11 bases lay outside the gene matches. Germline CDR1 reads KGHDR; CDR2 reads SFDVKD. CDR3 length: 17 amino acids.

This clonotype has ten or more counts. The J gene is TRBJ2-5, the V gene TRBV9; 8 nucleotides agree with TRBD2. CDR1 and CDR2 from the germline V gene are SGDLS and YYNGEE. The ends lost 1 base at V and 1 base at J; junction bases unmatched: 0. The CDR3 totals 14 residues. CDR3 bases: TGTGCCAGCAGCGTAACTAGCGGCCAAGAGACCCAGTACTTC. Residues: CASSVTSGQETQYF. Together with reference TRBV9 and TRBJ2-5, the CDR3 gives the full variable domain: DSGVTQTPKHLITATGQRVTLRCSPRSGDLSVYWYQQSLDQGLQFLIQYYNGEERAKGNILERFSAQQFPDLHSELNLSSLELGDSALYFCASSVTSGQETQYFGPGTRLLVL.

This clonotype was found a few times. For the CDR3, the DNA is TGTGCCAGCAGGGGTTCGGGAGGAAACATTCAGTACTTC. This encodes CASRGSGGNIQYF. The chain carries TRBV14 and TRBJ2-4, with TRBD2 identical over 7 bases. CDR3 length: 13 amino acids. Germline V gives CDR1 SGHDN, CDR2 FVKESK. The V gene end was trimmed by 6 bases and the J gene end by 6 bases; junction bases not matched to a gene: 5.

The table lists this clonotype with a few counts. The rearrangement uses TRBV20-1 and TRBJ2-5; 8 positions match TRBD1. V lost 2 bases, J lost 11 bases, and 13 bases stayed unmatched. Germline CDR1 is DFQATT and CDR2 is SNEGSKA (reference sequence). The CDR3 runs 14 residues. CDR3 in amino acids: CSARPGQAYNEQYF. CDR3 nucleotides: TGCAGTGCTAGACCGGGACAGGCATACAATGAGCAGTACTTC.

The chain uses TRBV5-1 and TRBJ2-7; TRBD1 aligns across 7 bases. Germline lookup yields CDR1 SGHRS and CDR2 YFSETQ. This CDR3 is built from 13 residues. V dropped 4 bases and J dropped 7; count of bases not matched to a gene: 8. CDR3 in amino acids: CASSGTAYNEQYF. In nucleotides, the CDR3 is TGCGCCAGCAGCGGGACAGCCTACAATGAGCAGTACTTC.

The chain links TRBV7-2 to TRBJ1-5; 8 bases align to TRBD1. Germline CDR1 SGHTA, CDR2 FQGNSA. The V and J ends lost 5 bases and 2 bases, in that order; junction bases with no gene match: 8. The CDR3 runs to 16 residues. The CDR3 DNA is TGTGCCAGCAGCCCTTACAGGGGGGACGGCAATCAGCCCCAGCATTTT. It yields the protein CASSPYRGDGNQPQHF.

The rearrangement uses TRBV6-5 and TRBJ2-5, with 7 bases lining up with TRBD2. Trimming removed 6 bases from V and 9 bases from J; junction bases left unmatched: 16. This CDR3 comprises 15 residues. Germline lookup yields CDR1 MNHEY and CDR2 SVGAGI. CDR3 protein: CASSHKTSPLWAQYF. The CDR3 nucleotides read TGTGCCAGCAGCCACAAGACTAGCCCGCTGTGGGCCCAGTACTTC.

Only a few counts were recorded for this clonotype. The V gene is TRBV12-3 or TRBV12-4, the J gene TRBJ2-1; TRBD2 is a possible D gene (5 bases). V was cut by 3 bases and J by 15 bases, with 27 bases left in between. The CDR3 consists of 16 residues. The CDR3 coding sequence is TGTGCCAGCAGTTTCGGTCTCTGGCGGACGGGGAGTTTCGGGTTCTTC. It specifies CASSFGLWRTGSFGFF.

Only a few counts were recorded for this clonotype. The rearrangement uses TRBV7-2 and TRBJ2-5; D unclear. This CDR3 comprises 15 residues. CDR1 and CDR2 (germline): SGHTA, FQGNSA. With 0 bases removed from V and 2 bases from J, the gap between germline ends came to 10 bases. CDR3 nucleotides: TGTGCCAGCAGCTTAGCTAGGAACTTTCAAGAGACCCAGTACTTC. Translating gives CASSLARNFQETQYF.

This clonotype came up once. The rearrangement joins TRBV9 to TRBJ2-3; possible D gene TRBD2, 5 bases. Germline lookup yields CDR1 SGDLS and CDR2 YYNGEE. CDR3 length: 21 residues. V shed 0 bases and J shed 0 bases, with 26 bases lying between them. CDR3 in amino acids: CASSVVNSFWRTLTSTDTQYF. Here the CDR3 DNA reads TGTGCCAGCAGCGTAGTGAACAGTTTTTGGAGGACTTTGACTAGCACAGATACGCAGTATTTT.

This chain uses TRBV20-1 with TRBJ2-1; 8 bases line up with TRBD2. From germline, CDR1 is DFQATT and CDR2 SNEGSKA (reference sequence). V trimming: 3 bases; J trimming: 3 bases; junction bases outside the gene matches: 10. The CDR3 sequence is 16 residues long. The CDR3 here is CSARAPGTRDYNEQFF. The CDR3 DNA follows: TGCAGTGCTAGGGCCCCCGGGACTAGGGACTACAATGAGCAGTTCTTC.

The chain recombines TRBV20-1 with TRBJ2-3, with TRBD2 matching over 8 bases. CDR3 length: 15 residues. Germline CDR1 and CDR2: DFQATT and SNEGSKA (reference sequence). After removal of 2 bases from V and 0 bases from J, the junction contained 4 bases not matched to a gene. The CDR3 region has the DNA TGCAGTGCTAGACTAGCGGGTTTAAGCACAGATACGCAGTATTTT. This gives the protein CSARLAGLSTDTQYF.

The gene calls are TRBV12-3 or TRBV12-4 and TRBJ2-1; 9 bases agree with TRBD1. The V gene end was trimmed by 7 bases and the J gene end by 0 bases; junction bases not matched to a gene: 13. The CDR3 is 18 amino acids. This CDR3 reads CASTTTGGVPLSYNEQFF. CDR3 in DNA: TGTGCCAGCACTACGACAGGGGGGGTTCCCCTCTCCTACAATGAGCAGTTCTTC.

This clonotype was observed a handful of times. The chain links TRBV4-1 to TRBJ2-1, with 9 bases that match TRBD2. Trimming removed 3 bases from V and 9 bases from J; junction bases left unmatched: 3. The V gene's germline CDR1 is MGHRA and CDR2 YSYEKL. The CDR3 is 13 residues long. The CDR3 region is CASSQRGGFEQFF. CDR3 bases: TGCGCCAGCAGCCAGCGGGGGGGCTTTGAGCAGTTCTTC.